The rows below give T cell receptor beta chains drawn from one sample of a study of blood T cell repertoires in COVID-19. Using immunoSEQ multiplex PCR, the repertoire was profiled, and TCRdb retains in-frame clones only, with some absent. The sample lists about 81,000 clones; around nine tenths were seen once. What was sequenced was peripheral blood. The origin of the receptors is a man between 65 and 80 years old with active or convalescent COVID-19. Each CDR3 is given with its conserved first and last residue. A D gene is named only where the DNA matches it firmly. The size field is filled for only some rows; it gives once, few, many or a size class.

d_call: TRBD1; v_call: TRBV4-1; clone_size: .; j_call: TRBJ1-5; cdr3_aa: CASSQGPGQGTGQPQHF; cdr3_nt: TGCGCCAGCAGCCAGGGTCCGGGACAGGGGACGGGCCAGCCCCAGCATTTT
d_call: .; v_call: TRBV4-2; clone_size: .; j_call: TRBJ2-7; cdr3_aa: CASSQTWDLRSYEQYF; cdr3_nt: TGTGCCAGCAGCCAAACCTGGGACTTGCGCTCCTACGAGCAGTACTTC
d_call: TRBD1; v_call: TRBV27; clone_size: .; j_call: TRBJ1-2; cdr3_aa: CASSSRQGGYGYTF; cdr3_nt: TGTGCCAGCAGTTCCCGACAGGGCGGCTATGGCTACACCTTC
d_call: TRBD2; v_call: TRBV19; clone_size: .; j_call: TRBJ2-7; cdr3_aa: CASNPGLAAYEQYF; cdr3_nt: TGTGCCAGTAATCCGGGACTAGCGGCCTACGAGCAGTACTTC
d_call: .; v_call: TRBV3-1/TRBV3-2; clone_size: .; j_call: TRBJ1-2; cdr3_aa: CASSQTLQGSYTF; cdr3_nt: TGTGCCAGCAGCCAAACGCTTCAGGGTAGCTACACCTTC
d_call: .; v_call: TRBV5-6; clone_size: .; j_call: TRBJ2-2; cdr3_aa: CASSLRSTGELFF; cdr3_nt: TGTGCCAGCAGCTTAAGGAGCACCGGGGAGCTGTTTTTT
d_call: TRBD2; v_call: TRBV9; clone_size: once; j_call: TRBJ2-3; cdr3_aa: CASSSWSGGGTDTQYF; cdr3_nt: TGTGCCAGCAGCTCGTGGTCGGGAGGGGGCACAGATACGCAGTATTTT
d_call: TRBD2; v_call: TRBV4-2; clone_size: .; j_call: TRBJ2-5; cdr3_aa: CASSQVPSGGETQYF; cdr3_nt: TGTGCCAGCAGCCAAGTGCCTAGCGGGGGCGAGACCCAGTACTTC
d_call: TRBD2; v_call: TRBV5-1; clone_size: .; j_call: TRBJ2-5; cdr3_aa: CASSVRSSGDETQYF; cdr3_nt: TGCGCCAGCAGCGTGCGATCTAGCGGGGACGAGACCCAGTACTTC
d_call: TRBD2; v_call: TRBV6-4; clone_size: .; j_call: TRBJ2-5; cdr3_aa: CASSEKAGGQETQYF; cdr3_nt: TGTGCCAGCAGTGAAAAGGCGGGGGGGCAAGAGACCCAGTACTTC
d_call: .; v_call: TRBV19; clone_size: .; j_call: TRBJ2-7; cdr3_aa: CASSLSGPGYEQYF; cdr3_nt: TGTGCCAGTAGTCTTTCCGGGCCGGGGTACGAGCAGTACTTC
d_call: .; v_call: TRBV12-3/TRBV12-4; clone_size: .; j_call: TRBJ1-2; cdr3_aa: CASSFGGAGGYTF; cdr3_nt: TGTGCCAGCAGTTTCGGGGGGGCTGGAGGCTACACCTTC
d_call: .; v_call: TRBV4-1; clone_size: .; j_call: TRBJ1-2; cdr3_aa: CASSQVGTFYGYTF; cdr3_nt: TGCGCCAGCAGCCAAGTGGGGACATTCTATGGCTACACCTTC
d_call: .; v_call: TRBV6-2/TRBV6-3; clone_size: .; j_call: TRBJ1-1; cdr3_aa: CASSYSRALSEAFF; cdr3_nt: TGTGCCAGCAGTTACTCGAGGGCGCTGTCTGAAGCTTTCTTT
d_call: TRBD1; v_call: TRBV9; clone_size: once; j_call: TRBJ1-2; cdr3_aa: CASSVGQGDYGYTF; cdr3_nt: TGTGCCAGCAGCGTCGGACAGGGGGACTATGGCTACACCTTC
d_call: .; v_call: TRBV6-5; clone_size: .; j_call: TRBJ1-4; cdr3_aa: CASERTVAANEKLFF; cdr3_nt: TGTGCCAGCGAGAGGACAGTCGCGGCTAATGAAAAACTGTTTTTT
d_call: .; v_call: TRBV6-5; clone_size: few; j_call: TRBJ1-6; cdr3_aa: CASSRDTNNSPLHF; cdr3_nt: TGTGCCAGCAGTCGGGACACAAATAATTCACCCCTCCACTTT
d_call: .; v_call: TRBV5-1; clone_size: .; j_call: TRBJ2-3; cdr3_aa: CASSLDPSSTDTQYF; cdr3_nt: TGCGCCAGCAGCTTGGATCCCTCTAGCACAGATACGCAGTATTTT
d_call: .; v_call: TRBV7-6; clone_size: .; j_call: TRBJ2-5; cdr3_aa: CASSPRQKETQYF; cdr3_nt: TGTGCCAGCAGCCCGCGACAAAAAGAGACCCAGTACTTC
d_call: .; v_call: TRBV7-2; clone_size: .; j_call: TRBJ2-1; cdr3_aa: CASSLVPGPSYNEQFF; cdr3_nt: TGTGCCAGCAGCTTAGTTCCGGGTCCCTCCTACAATGAGCAGTTCTTC
d_call: .; v_call: TRBV5-8; clone_size: .; j_call: TRBJ1-2; cdr3_aa: CASSLELGGRDPYGYTF; cdr3_nt: TGTGCCAGCAGCTTGGAACTGGGGGGGCGCGATCCCTATGGCTACACCTTC
d_call: .; v_call: TRBV3-1/TRBV3-2; clone_size: .; j_call: TRBJ1-2; cdr3_aa: CASSRGVSLENGYTF; cdr3_nt: TGTGCCAGCAGCCGGGGGGTCTCGCTTGAGAATGGCTACACCTTC
d_call: .; v_call: TRBV5-1; clone_size: few; j_call: TRBJ2-7; cdr3_aa: CASSLVGTPYEQYF; cdr3_nt: TGCGCCAGCAGCTTGGTTGGGACACCCTACGAGCAGTACTTC
d_call: TRBD1; v_call: TRBV15; clone_size: .; j_call: TRBJ1-3; cdr3_aa: CATSRDRGRSGNTIYF; cdr3_nt: TGTGCCACCAGCAGGGACAGGGGTCGCTCTGGAAACACCATATATTTT
d_call: .; v_call: TRBV28; clone_size: .; j_call: TRBJ1-1; cdr3_aa: CASHPPAGKNTEAFF; cdr3_nt: TGTGCCAGCCACCCACCCGCGGGCAAGAACACTGAAGCTTTCTTT
d_call: TRBD2; v_call: TRBV7-9; clone_size: .; j_call: TRBJ2-2; cdr3_aa: CASTSGSGTGRGRIGELFF; cdr3_nt: TGTGCCAGCACTTCCGGCTCGGGGACCGGGAGGGGAAGAATCGGGGAGCTGTTTTTT
d_call: TRBD1; v_call: TRBV4-1; clone_size: few; j_call: TRBJ1-6; cdr3_aa: CASSQNRGMASPLHF; cdr3_nt: TGCGCCAGCAGCCAGAACAGGGGGATGGCTTCACCCCTCCACTTT
d_call: TRBD1; v_call: TRBV5-5; clone_size: .; j_call: TRBJ1-2; cdr3_aa: CASSLGDRGFYYGYTF; cdr3_nt: TGTGCCAGCAGCTTGGGGGACAGGGGGTTCTACTATGGCTACACCTTC
d_call: .; v_call: TRBV5-5; clone_size: .; j_call: TRBJ2-1; cdr3_aa: CASSWTPSPYNEQFF; cdr3_nt: TGTGCCAGCAGCTGGACACCCTCACCCTACAATGAGCAGTTCTTC
d_call: TRBD1; v_call: TRBV28; clone_size: medium-sized; j_call: TRBJ1-2; cdr3_aa: CASSPRVDRGPLGYGYTF; cdr3_nt: TGTGCCAGCAGTCCCCGAGTGGACAGGGGGCCGCTAGGCTATGGCTACACCTTC
d_call: .; v_call: TRBV6-2/TRBV6-3; clone_size: .; j_call: TRBJ2-7; cdr3_aa: CASSPTRTSYEQYF; cdr3_nt: TGTGCCAGCAGCCCTACTAGAACTAGTTACGAGCAGTACTTC
d_call: TRBD2; v_call: TRBV7-9; clone_size: .; j_call: TRBJ2-7; cdr3_aa: CASSPTGGRGYEQYF; cdr3_nt: TGTGCCAGCAGCCCAACAGGCGGGAGAGGCTACGAGCAGTACTTC
d_call: TRBD2; v_call: TRBV3-1/TRBV3-2; clone_size: .; j_call: TRBJ2-1; cdr3_aa: CASSQTGGHGNEQFF; cdr3_nt: TGTGCCAGCAGCCAAACGGGGGGGCACGGCAATGAGCAGTTCTTC
d_call: .; v_call: TRBV12-3/TRBV12-4; clone_size: .; j_call: TRBJ1-2; cdr3_aa: CASSSYTNYGYTF; cdr3_nt: TGTGCCAGCAGTTCCTATACTAACTATGGCTACACCTTC
d_call: .; v_call: TRBV15; clone_size: .; j_call: TRBJ2-3; cdr3_aa: CATSRDLGLAADTQYF; cdr3_nt: TGTGCCACCAGCAGAGATTTAGGGCTAGCCGCAGATACGCAGTATTTT
d_call: .; v_call: TRBV9; clone_size: .; j_call: TRBJ1-2; cdr3_aa: CASSVGQGNYGYTF; cdr3_nt: TGTGCCAGCAGCGTAGGGCAGGGGAACTATGGCTACACCTTC
d_call: .; v_call: TRBV29-1; clone_size: once; j_call: TRBJ2-7; cdr3_aa: CSVVLTYEQYF; cdr3_nt: TGCAGCGTTGTCCTAACCTACGAGCAGTACTTC
d_call: TRBD2; v_call: TRBV5-1; clone_size: .; j_call: TRBJ2-3; cdr3_aa: CASSFGRGANIDTQYF; cdr3_nt: TGCGCCAGCAGCTTCGGGCGGGGGGCCAACATAGATACGCAGTATTTT
d_call: .; v_call: TRBV18; clone_size: .; j_call: TRBJ1-5; cdr3_aa: CASSPTGQRGQPQHF; cdr3_nt: TGTGCCAGCTCACCCACCGGACAGAGGGGTCAGCCCCAGCATTTT
d_call: TRBD2; v_call: TRBV9; clone_size: .; j_call: TRBJ2-3; cdr3_aa: CASSVDGGTDTQYF; cdr3_nt: TGTGCCAGCAGCGTAGACGGGGGGACAGATACGCAGTATTTT
d_call: .; v_call: TRBV7-9; clone_size: .; j_call: TRBJ2-2; cdr3_aa: CASSLAGAGPGELFF; cdr3_nt: TGTGCCAGCAGCTTAGCAGGGGCAGGGCCCGGGGAGCTGTTTTTT
d_call: .; v_call: TRBV9; clone_size: .; j_call: TRBJ2-1; cdr3_aa: CASSEGTGTGNEQFF; cdr3_nt: TGTGCCAGCAGCGAAGGTACGGGAACGGGCAATGAGCAGTTCTTC
d_call: TRBD1; v_call: TRBV2; clone_size: few; j_call: TRBJ2-5; cdr3_aa: CASRGGTGGSQETQYF; cdr3_nt: TGTGCCAGCCGCGGGGGAACAGGGGGCTCCCAAGAGACCCAGTACTTC
d_call: .; v_call: TRBV28; clone_size: .; j_call: TRBJ1-3; cdr3_aa: CASSPAPLDGNTIYF; cdr3_nt: TGTGCCAGCAGTCCCGCTCCTCTAGATGGAAACACCATATATTTT
d_call: TRBD1; v_call: TRBV4-2; clone_size: once; j_call: TRBJ1-2; cdr3_aa: CASSPNRGRNGYTF; cdr3_nt: TGTGCCAGCAGCCCCAACAGGGGGCGGAATGGCTACACCTTC
d_call: .; v_call: TRBV19; clone_size: .; j_call: TRBJ1-5; cdr3_aa: CASRRQELNQPQHF; cdr3_nt: TGTGCCAGTAGAAGACAGGAACTCAATCAGCCCCAGCATTTT
d_call: TRBD1; v_call: TRBV11-2; clone_size: .; j_call: TRBJ1-2; cdr3_aa: CASSRDRVNYGYTF; cdr3_nt: TGTGCCAGCAGCCGGGACAGGGTGAACTATGGCTACACCTTC
d_call: .; v_call: TRBV6-2/TRBV6-3; clone_size: once; j_call: TRBJ2-1; cdr3_aa: CASSPQGLGYNEQFF; cdr3_nt: TGTGCCAGCAGCCCCCAGGGTTTAGGGTACAATGAGCAGTTCTTC
d_call: TRBD1; v_call: TRBV15; clone_size: once; j_call: TRBJ1-6; cdr3_aa: CATTSRGTDRNSPLHF; cdr3_nt: TGTGCCACCACTTCGCGCGGGACAGATCGGAATTCACCCCTCCACTTT
d_call: .; v_call: TRBV30; clone_size: .; j_call: TRBJ2-3; cdr3_aa: CAWRRLPPGNADTQYF; cdr3_nt: TGTGCCTGGAGACGCCTTCCACCAGGGAACGCAGATACGCAGTATTTT
d_call: .; v_call: TRBV4-1; clone_size: .; j_call: TRBJ1-4; cdr3_aa: CASSARGKGTEKLFF; cdr3_nt: TGCGCCAGCAGCGCCAGGGGTAAAGGAACCGAAAAACTGTTTTTT
d_call: TRBD2; v_call: TRBV5-1; clone_size: .; j_call: TRBJ2-1; cdr3_aa: CASSLGLAGKSYNEQFF; cdr3_nt: TGCGCCAGCAGCTTGGGACTAGCGGGGAAGTCCTACAATGAGCAGTTCTTC
d_call: .; v_call: TRBV19; clone_size: .; j_call: TRBJ2-5; cdr3_aa: CASTPRGGYGETQYF; cdr3_nt: TGTGCCAGTACCCCTAGGGGGGGATATGGAGAGACCCAGTACTTC
d_call: .; v_call: TRBV5-1; clone_size: .; j_call: TRBJ1-4; cdr3_aa: CASSLANQGNNEKLFF; cdr3_nt: TGCGCCAGCAGCTTGGCCAATCAGGGTAATAATGAAAAACTGTTTTTT
d_call: .; v_call: TRBV21-1; clone_size: .; j_call: TRBJ2-6; cdr3_aa: CASSPYPARTGPRGANVLTF; cdr3_nt: TGTGCCAGCAGCCCCTACCCGGCCCGGACAGGGCCGCGGGGGGCCAACGTCCTGACTTTC
d_call: .; v_call: TRBV19; clone_size: .; j_call: TRBJ2-7; cdr3_aa: CASSIGASYEQYF; cdr3_nt: TGTGCCAGTAGTATAGGGGCCTCCTACGAGCAGTACTTC
d_call: TRBD1; v_call: TRBV18; clone_size: .; j_call: TRBJ1-1; cdr3_aa: CASSPLQGRTLNTEAFF; cdr3_nt: TGTGCCAGCTCACCATTACAGGGGCGGACTTTGAACACTGAAGCTTTCTTT
d_call: TRBD2; v_call: TRBV9; clone_size: .; j_call: TRBJ2-1; cdr3_aa: CASSPAGRGSYNEQFF; cdr3_nt: TGTGCCAGCAGCCCTGCGGGGAGGGGCTCCTACAATGAGCAGTTCTTC
d_call: TRBD1; v_call: TRBV7-2; clone_size: .; j_call: TRBJ1-5; cdr3_aa: CASSPLGTANQPQHF; cdr3_nt: TGTGCCAGCAGCCCACTAGGGACAGCAAATCAGCCCCAGCATTTT
d_call: .; v_call: TRBV6-2/TRBV6-3; clone_size: .; j_call: TRBJ2-1; cdr3_aa: CASSYSTPGSYNEQFF; cdr3_nt: TGTGCCAGCAGTTACTCTACCCCGGGGTCCTACAATGAGCAGTTCTTC